Listed below are T cell receptor beta chains from one sample, sequenced in a study of memory B cells and T cells in multiple sclerosis. No antigen has been identified for these receptors. Clones were read by immunoSEQ multiplex PCR, and TCRdb kept only the in-frame ones, dropping some. Seen here are around 50,000 clones, more than 65% observed once, and the top ten hold around 1.1%. Sequenced: PBMCs from blood kept in culture. The receptors come from a human donor with multiple sclerosis. Both conserved end residues are part of each CDR3. The D gene is left open where the match is weak. A clone size is listed for some rows: how often the clone was seen (once, few, many), or a class if it is expanded.

v_call	d_call	j_call	clone_size	cdr3_nt	cdr3_aa
TRBV7-9	TRBD2	TRBJ2-5	.	TGTGCCAGCAGCTTACCCAGCGGGGGGGGGTACCAAGAGACCCAGTACTTC	CASSLPSGGGYQETQYF
TRBV14	.	TRBJ2-5	.	TGTGCCAGCAGCCGTCTACCTAGCAGCGAGACCCAGTACTTC	CASSRLPSSETQYF
TRBV4-1	.	TRBJ1-2	once	TGCGCCAGCAGCCAAGATTTTAACAACCTCTATGGCTACACCTTC	CASSQDFNNLYGYTF
TRBV19	.	TRBJ2-3	.	TGTGCCAGTAGTATAGCGGCAAGTGATTCGCAGTATTTT	CASSIAASDSQYF
TRBV7-9	TRBD1	TRBJ1-1	.	TGTGCCAGCAGCTTGAGTGGACAGGGGCACACTGAAGCTTTCTTT	CASSLSGQGHTEAFF
TRBV11-2	TRBD1	TRBJ1-6	.	TGTGCCAGCAGGAAAAGACAGGGACGGTCACCCCTCCACTTT	CASRKRQGRSPLHF
TRBV9	.	TRBJ1-5	once	TGTGCCAGCAGCGTAGGGGCGCGGCAGCCCCAGCATTTT	CASSVGARQPQHF
TRBV4-2	TRBD1	TRBJ2-5	.	TGTGCCAGCAGCCAAGATACAGGGGATCCCCCGGAGACCCAGTACTTC	CASSQDTGDPPETQYF
TRBV10-2	TRBD2	TRBJ2-5	.	TGCGCCAGCAGGACGCAAGGCGGGGGAGAGACCCAGTACTTC	CASRTQGGGETQYF
TRBV11-2	.	TRBJ1-5	.	TGTGCCAGCAGCCGGGAGAACAATCAGCCCCAGCATTTT	CASSRENNQPQHF
TRBV5-4	.	TRBJ1-1	.	TGTGCCAGCAGCCGAGAGGTCGGCGGGATGAGAACTGAAGCTTTCTTT	CASSREVGGMRTEAFF
TRBV7-9	.	TRBJ2-1	few	TGTGCCAGCAGCTTAGCGCTGGGATTCTACAATGAGCAGTTCTTC	CASSLALGFYNEQFF
TRBV19	.	TRBJ2-1	once	TGTGCCAGTAGTAACGTCAATGAGCAGTTCTTC	CASSNVNEQFF
TRBV2	TRBD1	TRBJ1-1	.	TGTGCCAGCAGTTTAGACAGGGAGGATAGTGAAGCTTTCTTT	CASSLDREDSEAFF
TRBV6-4	TRBD2	TRBJ2-1	.	TGTGCCAGCAGTCCGAGCGGGAGCTCCTACAATGAGCAGTTCTTC	CASSPSGSSYNEQFF
TRBV5-1	.	TRBJ2-1	.	TGCGCCAGCAGCTTGACTGTCGGGGGAGAGGTCAATGAGCAGTTCTTC	CASSLTVGGEVNEQFF
TRBV7-6	.	TRBJ1-1	.	TGTGCCAGCAGCCAGGGACACCAGAACACTGAAGCTTTCTTT	CASSQGHQNTEAFF
TRBV6-5	.	TRBJ2-5	.	TGTGCCAGCAGTTGGAGGGTGGGAGAGACCCAGTACTTC	CASSWRVGETQYF
TRBV12-5	.	TRBJ1-1	once	TGTGCTAGTGGTTTGGACAGGGCAGCTTTCTTT	CASGLDRAAFF
TRBV5-6	TRBD1	TRBJ1-2	.	TGTGCCAGCAGCTTGGCAGGGGCAGGGGGTGCTGGCTACACCTTC	CASSLAGAGGAGYTF
TRBV6-5	.	TRBJ1-2	.	TGTGCCAGCAGTTCCCGGGACGGCGCATATGGCTACACCTTC	CASSSRDGAYGYTF
TRBV30	.	TRBJ1-1	.	TGTGCCTGGCGGGGGCTGACGAACACTGAAGCTTTCTTT	CAWRGLTNTEAFF
TRBV2	.	TRBJ2-5	.	TGTGCCAGCAGTGTGGACTTACAAGAGACCCAGTACTTC	CASSVDLQETQYF
TRBV19	TRBD2	TRBJ2-1	.	TGTGCCAGTACGGGGACTAGCGGCAATGAGCAGTTCTTC	CASTGTSGNEQFF
TRBV28	.	TRBJ1-2	.	TGTGCCAGCAGGACTTGGGACTATGGCTACACCTTC	CASRTWDYGYTF
TRBV30	TRBD2	TRBJ2-1	.	TGTGCCTGGGGGACTAGCGGGGGGACAAGCTCCTACAATGAGCAGTTCTTC	CAWGTSGGTSSYNEQFF
TRBV27	.	TRBJ1-2	.	TGTGCCAGGAAGAAGGGTTGCTCTAACTATGGCTACACCTTC	CARKKGCSNYGYTF
TRBV5-6	.	TRBJ2-2	.	TGTGCCAGCAGCTTGGACGGGGGGCCTTCTGGGGAGCTGTTTTTT	CASSLDGGPSGELFF
TRBV27	.	TRBJ1-5	few	TGTGCCAGCAGTTTATCACAGGGAACACAGCCCCAGCATTTT	CASSLSQGTQPQHF
TRBV6-5	TRBD1	TRBJ2-7	.	TGTGCCAGCGGCCTCTACAGGGGGCTCTCCTATGAGCAGTACTTC	CASGLYRGLSYEQYF
TRBV4-2	.	TRBJ2-3	.	TGTGCCAGCAGCCAGGGCTACCGGGACCGGATCACAGATACGCAGTATTTT	CASSQGYRDRITDTQYF
TRBV28	.	TRBJ2-5	.	TGTGCCAGCAGCCCCCCCGCTCTAGAGACCCAGTACTTC	CASSPPALETQYF
TRBV19	.	TRBJ1-5	once	TGTGCCAGTAGTATAGATACAGGAGATCAGCCCCAGCATTTT	CASSIDTGDQPQHF
TRBV7-9	TRBD2	TRBJ2-3	.	TGTGCCAGCAGCTCCCCTCTTGCGGGGGTCGATACGCAGTATTTT	CASSSPLAGVDTQYF
TRBV2	.	TRBJ2-5	.	TGTGCCAGCAGTGAAGTCGACGGAGAGACCCAGTACTTC	CASSEVDGETQYF
TRBV6-6	TRBD1	TRBJ1-2	.	TGTGCCAGCAGAAGGGACAGGGAAGGCGGCTACACCTTC	CASRRDREGGYTF
TRBV7-2	.	TRBJ1-5	.	TGTGCCAGCAGCTTAGGCACAGGTTGGAATCAGCCCCAGCATTTT	CASSLGTGWNQPQHF
TRBV7-9	.	TRBJ2-7	.	TGTGCCACACGACGAACAGGGTTCCACGAGCAGTACTTC	CATRRTGFHEQYF
TRBV6-5	.	TRBJ2-1	.	TGTGCCAGCAGTTCTTACTACAATGAGCAGTTCTTC	CASSSYYNEQFF
TRBV10-3	.	TRBJ1-1	.	TGTGCCGTCCACGGCCCCAACACTGAAGCTTTCTTT	CAVHGPNTEAFF
TRBV7-8	.	TRBJ2-7	.	TGTGCCAGCAGCTTAGAGAATCAGGGCCTCTCCTACGAGCAGTACTTC	CASSLENQGLSYEQYF
TRBV11-2	TRBD2	TRBJ2-7	.	TGTGCCAGCAGCGTCCCGGGACTAGGATCCTACGAGCAGTACTTC	CASSVPGLGSYEQYF
TRBV28	.	TRBJ1-3	.	TGTGCCAGCAGTCTTCGGTCTATCTCTGGAAACACCATATATTTT	CASSLRSISGNTIYF
TRBV7-2	TRBD2	TRBJ2-1	.	TGTGCCAGCAGCCCGGGGGGGATCACCTCATCCGCCGATGAGCAGTTCTTC	CASSPGGITSSADEQFF
TRBV11-2	.	TRBJ1-1	once	TGTGCCAGCAGCCTAGGACAGACCGGGAGGGCTTTCTTT	CASSLGQTGRAFF
TRBV4-2	.	TRBJ1-1	.	TGTGCCAGCAGCCAACCCATAGACAGGAGGAACACTGAAGCTTTCTTT	CASSQPIDRRNTEAFF
TRBV4-1	.	TRBJ1-1	.	TGCGCCAGCAGCCAAGCTTCCGGAGGACAAGATCCTGAAGCTTTCTTT	CASSQASGGQDPEAFF
TRBV28	.	TRBJ1-4	few	TGTGCCAGCAGCGACACGTATGGTGAAAAACTGTTTTTT	CASSDTYGEKLFF
TRBV9	.	TRBJ2-3	.	TGTGCCAGCAGCGTAGATCGCTCCACGCAGTATTTT	CASSVDRSTQYF
TRBV25-1	TRBD1	TRBJ2-5	.	TGTGCCAGCAGTGCACACAGGGGGCAGGCGGAGACCCAGTACTTC	CASSAHRGQAETQYF
TRBV5-6	.	TRBJ1-4	.	TGTGCCAGCAGCTTGGATCAGCGTGAAAAACTGTTTTTT	CASSLDQREKLFF
TRBV6-1	.	TRBJ1-5	.	TGTGCCAGCAGTGAGGGAGGACGGGTTTATCAGCCCCAGCATTTT	CASSEGGRVYQPQHF
TRBV25-1	.	TRBJ1-3	.	TGTGCCAGCAGCCCCGACGGCCTCTCTGGAAACACCATATATTTT	CASSPDGLSGNTIYF
TRBV4-3	TRBD2	TRBJ2-7	.	TGCGCCAGCAGCCACCTTAGCGGGGGGGATCTTCCCTACGAGCAGTACTTC	CASSHLSGGDLPYEQYF
TRBV19	TRBD1	TRBJ1-1	.	TGTGCCAGTAGTCCAGGGACAGGGTGGACTGAAGCTTTCTTT	CASSPGTGWTEAFF
TRBV4-1	.	TRBJ1-2	few	TGCGCCAGCAGCCAAGATCTCTCCAGAAAGGTTAGGGGCTATGGCTACACCTTC	CASSQDLSRKVRGYGYTF
TRBV28	.	TRBJ1-2	.	TGTGCCAGCAGGCGATTAACTCAGACCTATGGCTACACCTTC	CASRRLTQTYGYTF
TRBV19	.	TRBJ2-3	.	TGTGCCAGTAAAGAGGGGCCCGCTGCAGATACGCAGTATTTT	CASKEGPAADTQYF
TRBV5-4	.	TRBJ1-1	.	TGTGCCAGCAGCTTGGAAGGCACTGAAGCTTTCTTT	CASSLEGTEAFF